The present T cell receptor (beta chain) was sequenced within a study of T cells in localized non-small cell lung cancer. General study results and limits: Greater T cell density in blood accompanied longer overall survival. Across samples, adjacent lung featured a median roughly 60 of the top 100 tumor clones.

Germline V gives CDR1 MDHEN, CDR2 SYDVKM. The ends lost 10 bases at V and 9 bases at J; junction bases unmatched: 7. The CDR3 is 13 residues long. TCRdb's table, derived via immunoSEQ multiplex PCR, lists solely in-frame clones and lacks some. Of fewer than 50,000 clones in the sample, 75% to 85% were seen once. This clone turned up a few times. Its antigen is not known. The V call is TRBV28, the J call TRBJ2-1; 12 bases agree with TRBD2. The sequenced sample was PBMCs, obtained before any cancer treatment. The clonotype originates from a man aged 35 to 70 with stage II lung adenocarcinoma. The CDR3 sequence is CAILLAGGSEQFF. CDR3 coding DNA: TGTGCCATCTTGCTAGCGGGAGGGAGTGAGCAGTTCTTC. The full variable domain, with the rest looked up from reference TRBV28 and TRBJ2-1, is DVKVTQSSRYLVKRTGEKVFLECVQDMDHENMFWYRQDPGLGLRLIYFSYDVKMKEKGDIPEGYSVSREKKERFSLILESASTNQTSMYLCAILLAGGSEQFFGPGTRLTVL.